These 10 T cell receptor beta chains came from one sample sequenced in a study of T cell responses to AZD1222 COVID-19 vaccine. Measured with immunoSEQ multiplex PCR; TCRdb has only the in-frame clones, and not every one. This sample has 130,000 or so clones, with around 90% found just once. The sample was peripheral blood, taken on day 0 of AZD1222 vaccination. Receptor source: an adult in good health.

This clone appeared a single time. V is TRBV9 and J is TRBJ1-2; D not certain. Germline CDR1 and CDR2: SGDLS and YYNGEE. The V and J ends lost 3 bases and 1 base respectively, with 22 bases between them. The CDR3 runs to 18 residues. The CDR3 bases are TGTGCCAGCAGCGCAGACCCGAGACACCGACAATATAACTATGGCTACACCTTC. It translates to CASSADPRHRQYNYGYTF.

The rearrangement joins TRBV3-1 (or the pseudogene TRBV3-2) to TRBJ1-2, with D possibly TRBD1 on 5 matching bases. The CDR3 sequence is 15 residues long. The germline V and J ends were trimmed by 5 bases and 3 bases, with 16 bases remaining between them. Germline V CDR1 and CDR2: LGHDT, YNNKEL (reference sequence). In DNA form, the CDR3 reads TGTGCCAGCAGCTTTGGTGACAGAGACTACTATGGCTACACCTTC. It encodes CASSFGDRDYYGYTF.

The chain uses TRBV2 and TRBJ2-7; the match to TRBD2 covers 14 bases. V lost 11 bases and J lost 4; bases outside the gene matches: 7. This CDR3 spans 14 amino acids. Germline loops: CDR1 SNHLY, CDR2 FYNNEI. For the CDR3, the DNA is TGTGCCTGTGGGACTAGCGGGGGTAGGTACGAGCAGTACTTC. Its translation: CACGTSGGRYEQYF.

The V and J genes are TRBV28 and TRBJ2-5; D remains ambiguous. Trimming shortened V by 6 bases and J by 5 bases, and 16 bases separated the two germline ends. The germline CDR1 and CDR2 sequences are MDHEN and SYDVKM. This CDR3 spans 14 amino acids. The CDR3 region has the DNA TGTGCCAGCAGACTAAGCCTAGTCCGGGAGACCCAGTACTTC. It codes for CASRLSLVRETQYF.

The chain has TRBV7-3 and TRBJ2-1; 13 positions match TRBD2. The germline CDR1 and CDR2 sequences are SGHTA and FQGTGA. Trimming cost V 6 bases and J 10 bases; bases outside gene matches: 9. This CDR3 contains 15 residues. Here the CDR3 DNA reads TGTGCCAGCAGTGCTCGGACTAGCGGGGGCCAAGAGCAGTTCTTC. It codes for CASSARTSGGQEQFF.

The rearrangement joins TRBV3-1 (or the pseudogene TRBV3-2) to TRBJ2-7, with D perhaps being TRBD1 or TRBD2 (5 bases each). Germline V lookup: CDR1 LGHDT, CDR2 YNNKEL (reference sequence). The ends were cut back, 6 bases at V and 5 bases at J, with 17 bases in the middle. The CDR3 spans 14 residues. In DNA form, the CDR3 reads TGTGCCAGCAGAGGCACCGGGACGTGCGACGAGCAGTACTTC. It translates to CASRGTGTCDEQYF.

This chain uses TRBV6-4 with TRBJ2-5; D remains unclear. The length of the CDR3 is 14 residues. V was shortened by 6 bases and J by 5 bases, with 16 bases between the two germline ends. CDR1 is MRHNA and CDR2 is SNTAGT in the germline V gene. CDR3 sequence reads: CASRRQAPGETQYF. The CDR3 region has the DNA TGTGCCAGCAGGAGACAAGCCCCTGGTGAGACCCAGTACTTC.

This sequence joins TRBV9 and TRBJ2-3, with D hard to call. CDR1 and CDR2 (germline): SGDLS, YYNGEE. This CDR3 is 13 amino acids long. Trimming cost V 0 bases and J 10 bases, with 12 bases left between them. The CDR3: CASSVGTTSPQYF. The CDR3 nucleotides are TGTGCCAGCAGCGTAGGCACTACGAGTCCGCAGTATTTT.

V gene TRBV28 combines with J gene TRBJ2-5; TRBD2 is a possible D gene (6 bases). Trimming pared 5 bases from V and 1 base from J, leaving 17 bases between. The V gene's germline CDR1 is MDHEN and CDR2 SYDVKM. This CDR3 spans 16 amino acids. The CDR3 loop is CASSPRAGPPQETQYF. As DNA, the CDR3 is TGTGCCAGCAGTCCCCGGGCGGGGCCGCCCCAAGAGACCCAGTACTTC.

The rearrangement uses TRBV27 and TRBJ2-1; no reliable D call. The CDR3 has 10 amino acids. CDR1 and CDR2 (germline): MNHEY, SMNVEV (reference sequence). V gave up 8 bases and J gave up 7 bases, with 6 bases separating them. The CDR3 loop is CASGPNEQFF. The CDR3 nucleotides are TGTGCCAGCGGCCCTAATGAGCAGTTCTTC.